This entry lists 28 T cell receptor beta chains sequenced from one sample in a study of T cell repertoires in cytomegalovirus infection. Via MiXCR, TCRdb re-called the reads, giving one row per CDR3 protein. Of about 240,000 distinct CDR3 sequences listed, 6.5% were seen once; the top ten hold less than 7.5%. Sequenced: PBMCs. The receptors shown here come from a human donor in good health (CMV status not recorded). Some clones in this sample may be carry-over from other donors' samples.

CDR3 DNA: TGTGCCAGTTGGAAGACTGAAGCTTTCTTT. Protein: CASWKTEAFF. The chain carries TRBV19 and TRBJ1-1, with D unresolved. Germline loops: CDR1 LNHDA, CDR2 SQIVND (reference sequence). The CDR3 is 10 amino acids. V shed 8 bases and J shed 5 bases, with 6 bases lying between them.

This clonotype was detected ten times or more. DNA for the CDR3: TGTGCCAGCAGTTCCGGGGGGTTTGGCTACACCTTC. Translating it yields CASSSGGFGYTF. The rearrangement links TRBV28 to TRBJ1-2; TRBD1 might be the D (5 bases). In germline, CDR1 is MDHEN, CDR2 SYDVKM. With 4 bases removed from V and 7 bases from J, the gap between germline ends came to 10 bases. The CDR3 totals 12 residues.

This clonotype was seen repeatedly, ten times or more. V gene TRBV5-1 combines with J gene TRBJ1-4; the match to TRBD1 covers 7 bases. The trim removed 0 bases at V and 8 bases at J, leaving 10 bases unmatched. Looked up from germline, CDR1 is SGHRS and CDR2 is YFSETQ. The CDR3 is 16 residues long. The CDR3 here is CASSLDRQGLREKLFF. The CDR3 bases are TGCGCCAGCAGCTTGGATCGACAGGGCCTAAGGGAAAAACTGTTTTTT.

There are many counts of this clonotype. The chain combines TRBV5-1 with TRBJ1-5; D not certain. V lost 0 bases and J lost 6, with 10 bases in between. The CDR3 loop spans 14 amino acids. Germline CDR1 reads SGHRS; CDR2 reads YFSETQ. The CDR3 coding sequence is TGCGCCAGCAGCTTGGGGCGGGATGGTCAGCCCCAGCATTTT. Translated: CASSLGRDGQPQHF.

Ten or more counts support this clonotype. This rearrangement joins TRBV7-2 to TRBJ1-2, with D possibly TRBD1 on 6 matching bases. Trimming removed 0 bases from V and 2 bases from J, with 13 bases in between. The CDR3 contains 16 residues. In germline, CDR1 is SGHTA, CDR2 FQGNSA. CDR3 coding DNA: TGTGCCAGCAGCTTAGCGCGGGGCAGGGGAAACTATGGCTACACCTTC. Translated: CASSLARGRGNYGYTF.

This chain connects TRBV20-1 to TRBJ2-5; 11 bases map to TRBD1. Looked up from germline, CDR1 is DFQATT and CDR2 is SNEGSKA (reference sequence). The V and J ends lost 6 bases and 4 bases, in that order; junction bases with no gene match: 7. This CDR3 has 14 amino acids. DNA for the CDR3: TGCAGTGCCCCGGACAGGGGGCATCGAGAGACCCAGTACTTC. It codes for CSAPDRGHRETQYF.

This clonotype was picked up many times. This sequence joins TRBV7-2 and TRBJ1-2; 7 bases are shared with TRBD1. Trimming took 3 bases from V and 10 from J; bases not matched to a gene: 8. Per the germline V gene, CDR1 is SGHTA and CDR2 is FQGNSA. CDR3 length: 13 amino acids. CDR3 sequence: CASSFTGAGNYTF. CDR3 DNA sequence: TGTGCCAGCAGCTTTACAGGGGCGGGGAACTACACCTTC.

This clonotype was found many times. The chain is built from TRBV12-3 or TRBV12-4 and TRBJ1-4; TRBD1 aligns across 8 bases. The CDR3 has 14 amino acids. With V trimmed by 3 bases and J by 4 bases, 1 base remained unmatched. CDR3 region: CASSFGQGNEKLFF. The CDR3 nucleotides read TGTGCCAGCAGTTTTGGACAGGGTAATGAAAAACTGTTTTTT.

This clonotype was recorded at least ten times. The V and J genes are TRBV6-2 or TRBV6-3 and TRBJ2-1; D not certain. The CDR3 has 15 residues. Germline CDR1 and CDR2: MNHEY and SVGEGT. V was shortened by 6 bases and J by 3 bases, with 15 bases between the two germline ends. The CDR3 here is CASRASLGLYNEQFF. In nucleotides, the CDR3 is TGTGCCAGCAGGGCTTCCCTGGGCCTCTACAATGAGCAGTTCTTC.

This clonotype was recorded many times. This rearrangement joins TRBV12-3 or TRBV12-4 to TRBJ1-2, with D possibly TRBD1 on 6 matching bases. V was pared by 5 bases and J by 4 bases, with 14 bases between. The CDR3 spans 14 residues. For the CDR3, the DNA is TGTGCCAGCAGTGCACAGGGACTTTTCTATGGCTACACCTTC. The encoded protein is CASSAQGLFYGYTF.

This clonotype was counted many times. V usage is TRBV7-2 and J usage is TRBJ1-3; 10 bases fit TRBD1. V shed 5 bases, J shed 3 bases, and the junction held 10 bases outside the gene matches. The CDR3 has 17 residues. Looked up from germline, CDR1 is SGHTA and CDR2 is FQGNSA. CDR3 sequence (DNA): TGTGCCAGCAGCCCTCCGGGACAGGGGCTTCTTGGAAACACCATATATTTT. Protein sequence: CASSPPGQGLLGNTIYF.

Ten or more counts support this clonotype. The genes are TRBV5-6 and TRBJ2-5, with 8 bases aligning to TRBD1. Germline trimming cut 0 bases from V and 2 bases from J; bases unmatched to any gene: 12. Germline loops: CDR1 SGHDT, CDR2 YYEEEE. This CDR3 has 18 amino acids. CDR3 in DNA: TGTGCCAGCAGCTTGGGGCAGGGGGCAAATCCGTATCAAGAGACCCAGTACTTC. Encoded protein: CASSLGQGANPYQETQYF.

V and J are TRBV30 and TRBJ1-1; D is undetermined. In germline, CDR1 is GTSNPN, CDR2 SVGIG (reference sequence). Trimming shortened V by 4 bases and J by 1 base, and 10 bases separated the two germline ends. The CDR3 consists of 13 residues. CDR3 residues: CAWTSQENTEAFF. Here the CDR3 DNA reads TGTGCCTGGACTTCACAAGAGAACACTGAAGCTTTCTTT. The full variable domain, its missing parts supplied by reference TRBV30 and TRBJ1-1, is SQTIHQWPATLVQPVGSPLSLECTVEGTSNPNLYWYRQAAGRGLQLLFYSVGIGQISSEVPQNLSASRPQDRQFILSSKKLLLSDSGFYLCAWTSQENTEAFFGQGTRLTVV.

This clonotype appeared many times. The chain recombines TRBV30 with TRBJ1-4; D unclear. The CDR3 has 14 residues. The germline V gene encodes CDR1 GTSNPN and CDR2 SVGIG (reference sequence). V lost 2 bases to trimming and J lost 7 bases, with 14 bases between them. CDR3 in DNA: TGTGCCTGGAGTCGGCGGCAGTCGAGTGAAAAACTGTTTTTT. Its protein is CAWSRRQSSEKLFF.

This clonotype showed up many times. The chain employs TRBV7-2 and TRBJ1-1; unclear D gene. Germline V gene lookup returns CDR1 SGHTA and CDR2 FQGNSA. Trimming shortened V by 3 bases and J by 1 base, and 6 bases separated the two germline ends. CDR3 length: 13 amino acids. Here the CDR3 DNA reads TGTGCCAGCAGCTTGTCAGAGAACACTGAAGCTTTCTTT. Translated, it gives CASSLSENTEAFF.

This clonotype was observed at least ten times. This chain links TRBV20-1 with TRBJ2-1; a possible D gene is TRBD2 (6 bases). CDR3 length: 13 amino acids. CDR1 is DFQATT, CDR2 SNEGSKA, per germline (reference sequence). With 5 bases removed from V and 0 bases from J, the gap between germline ends came to 8 bases. The CDR3 sequence: CSAPRDSYNEQFF. Written as DNA, the CDR3 is TGCAGTGCTCCGCGGGACTCCTACAATGAGCAGTTCTTC.

This clonotype was seen many times. The rearrangement uses TRBV12-3 or TRBV12-4 and TRBJ1-5; perhaps TRBD1 as D (5 bases). Trimming pared 0 bases from V and 2 bases from J, leaving 8 bases between. This CDR3 comprises 15 residues. Here the CDR3 reads CASSLAGDGNQPQHF. The CDR3 nucleotides are TGTGCCAGCAGTTTAGCAGGGGACGGCAATCAGCCCCAGCATTTT.

In this sample, this clonotype turned up many times. The chain couples TRBV20-1 to TRBJ2-7; no definite D call. The germline V gene encodes CDR1 DFQATT and CDR2 SNEGSKA (reference sequence). The CDR3 runs to 12 residues. V lost 5 bases and J 4 bases, leaving 12 bases between the germline ends. The CDR3 protein is CSAGKIGYEQYF. CDR3 DNA: TGCAGTGCTGGGAAGATAGGGTACGAGCAGTACTTC.

This clonotype was counted ten times or more. CDR3 coding DNA: TGTGCCAGCAGCCCAGGGGGGGGCGACACAGATACGCAGTATTTT. Protein: CASSPGGGDTDTQYF. V gene TRBV7-2 combines with J gene TRBJ2-3, with D perhaps matching TRBD1 or TRBD2 (7 bases each). This CDR3 has 15 amino acids. V lost 5 bases and J lost 2, with 14 bases in between. CDR1 is SGHTA and CDR2 is FQGNSA in the germline V gene.

This clonotype appeared many times. The CDR3 protein is CASSLEGRTVGSGYTF. The CDR3 region has the DNA TGTGCCAGCAGCTTAGAAGGGCGGACAGTCGGTTCGGGCTACACCTTC. This chain connects TRBV7-2 to TRBJ1-2; weak D call: TRBD1 (6 bases). The CDR3 sequence is 16 residues long. Between the trimmed V and J ends, which lost 1 base and 8 bases, there was a span of 20 bases. CDR1 and CDR2 from the germline V gene are SGHTA and FQGNSA.

Many counts were recorded for this clonotype. The chain joins TRBV5-4 to TRBJ2-7, with 9 positions matching TRBD1. The V and J ends lost 5 bases and 11 bases, in that order; junction bases with no gene match: 11. The CDR3 length is 13 residues. CDR1 SGHNT and CDR2 YYREEE come from the germline V gene (reference sequence). The CDR3 reads CASRNTGGEFEYF. The CDR3 DNA reads as TGTGCCAGCAGGAATACAGGGGGCGAGTTCGAGTACTTC.

Ten or more counts support this clonotype. This rearrangement joins TRBV29-1 to TRBJ1-5; no clear D gene. Germline V gives CDR1 SQVTM, CDR2 ANQGSEA. The germline V and J ends were trimmed by 6 bases and 0 bases, with 9 bases remaining between them. There are 13 residues in the CDR3. For the CDR3, the DNA is TGCAGCGTCTCTGACACTAGCAATCAGCCCCAGCATTTT. It codes for CSVSDTSNQPQHF.

In this sample, this clonotype turned up many times. The chain links TRBV27 to TRBJ1-1, with D perhaps matching TRBD1 (5 bases). CDR1 and CDR2 (germline): MNHEY, SMNVEV (reference sequence). Trimming removed 4 bases at V and 0 bases at J, with 18 bases between. The CDR3 spans 17 residues. CDR3 residues: CASSSLLQDGMNTEAFF. The CDR3 DNA follows: TGTGCCAGCAGTTCCCTTCTACAGGACGGAATGAACACTGAAGCTTTCTTT.

This clonotype was counted ten times or more. This chain joins TRBV11-2 and TRBJ2-1; D not resolved. Trimming stripped 4 bases from V and 0 bases from J, with 13 bases between. Germline V gene lookup returns CDR1 SGHAT and CDR2 FQNNGV. CDR3 length: 16 amino acids. The CDR3 DNA follows: TGTGCCAGCAGCTCCAAGGAAGGGTACTCCTACAATGAGCAGTTCTTC. It codes for CASSSKEGYSYNEQFF.

This clonotype was picked up many times. The chain links TRBV30 to TRBJ2-1; 11 bases fit TRBD1. Germline values: CDR1 GTSNPN, CDR2 SVGIG (reference sequence). V shed 4 bases and J 7 bases; nucleotides not matched to a gene: 6. This CDR3 region has 14 residues. This chain's CDR3 is CAWIRTGGLNEQFF. DNA for the CDR3: TGTGCCTGGATCCGGACAGGGGGCTTGAATGAGCAGTTCTTC.

The sample holds a few counts of this clonotype. The rearrangement joins TRBV29-1 to TRBJ1-2; D gene ambiguous. Trimming took 7 bases from V and 4 from J, leaving 10 bases between them. Per the germline V gene, CDR1 is SQVTM and CDR2 is ANQGSEA. The CDR3 has 11 residues. CDR3 bases: TGCAGCGCCCAAATGGGCTATGGCTACACCTTC. This codes for CSAQMGYGYTF.

In this sample, this clonotype turned up many times. Written as DNA, the CDR3 is TGTGCCAGCAGCTTATGGGAGAACACTGAAGCTTTCTTT. This sequence encodes CASSLWENTEAFF. The V and J genes are TRBV7-9 and TRBJ1-1; D is unclear. CDR1 and CDR2 (germline): SEHNR, FQNEAQ (reference sequence). The ends were cut back, 2 bases at V and 1 base at J, with 5 bases in the middle. The CDR3 is 13 residues long.

This clonotype was counted many times. V gene TRBV7-9 combines with J gene TRBJ1-6; TRBD1 matches at 12 bases. CDR1 and CDR2 (germline): SEHNR, FQNEAQ (reference sequence). This CDR3 is built from 18 residues. V lost 5 bases and J lost 0; bases outside the gene matches: 5. The DNA for the CDR3 is TGTGCCAGCAGCAGGGACAGGGGGCGACCCTCCTATAATTCACCCCTCCACTTT. Protein product: CASSRDRGRPSYNSPLHF.